The 15 T cell receptor beta chains in this list originate from one sample, sequenced in a study of shared clonotypes between healthy human individuals. Sequencing was performed with immunoSEQ multiplex PCR; in TCRdb, only in-frame clones are kept and a portion is missing. This table has 600,000 to 800,000 clones, around 70% appearing once. Sequencing was performed on memory CD4+ T cells sorted from blood. Indicated subset: CD45RA-negative fraction. The receptors originated from a woman aged 25-40 years in good health.

This clone was counted once. The rearrangement uses TRBV7-9 and TRBJ2-2; TRBD2 aligns across 7 bases. The germline V gene has CDR1 SEHNR and CDR2 FQNEAQ (reference sequence). CDR3 length: 17 residues. The V gene end was trimmed by 5 bases and the J gene end by 0 bases; junction bases not matched to a gene: 9. CDR3 loop: CASSLTGTTTNTGELFF. CDR3 sequence (DNA): TGTGCCAGCAGCCTCACCGGGACTACCACGAACACCGGGGAGCTGTTTTTT.

This chain links TRBV19 with TRBJ1-5; tentative D call: TRBD1 (5 bases). Germline values: CDR1 LNHDA, CDR2 SQIVND (reference sequence). There are 15 residues in the CDR3. V was trimmed by 3 bases and J by 3 bases, leaving 12 bases between them. This chain's CDR3 is CASSIRGQYNQPQHF. CDR3 in DNA: TGTGCCAGTAGTATTCGGGGCCAGTACAATCAGCCCCAGCATTTT.

The chain is built from TRBV4-2 and TRBJ1-2; 8 bases fit TRBD1. The V segment lost 5 bases and the J segment 7 bases; nucleotides outside the gene matches: 15. From germline, CDR1 is LGHNA and CDR2 YNFKEQ. The CDR3 length is 16 residues. The CDR3 bases are TGTGCCAGCAGCTTTATTGACAGGGGTTTGCGAAGTGGCTACACCTTC. This encodes CASSFIDRGLRSGYTF.

This CDR3 reads CASSMGAPEDEQFF. The DNA for the CDR3 is TGTGCCAGTAGTATGGGAGCACCAGAGGATGAGCAGTTCTTC. The chain recombines TRBV19 with TRBJ2-1; TRBD2 is a possible D gene (5 bases). Deletions cut 3 bases from V and 8 bases from J, with 14 bases between. The CDR3 consists of 14 residues. The germline CDR1 and CDR2 sequences are LNHDA and SQIVND (reference sequence).

The chain is built from TRBV27 and TRBJ2-5; 12 bases fit TRBD2. Germline trimming cut 1 base from V and 7 bases from J; bases unmatched to any gene: 16. Germline loops: CDR1 MNHEY, CDR2 SMNVEV (reference sequence). CDR3 length: 19 amino acids. CDR3 in DNA: TGTGCCAGCAGTTTATTTCAGACTAGCGGGAGCGTGGAGAAAGCGACCCAGTACTTC. It yields the protein CASSLFQTSGSVEKATQYF.

The genes are TRBV28 and TRBJ1-1; 8 bases are a match to TRBD1. The V gene's germline CDR1 is MDHEN and CDR2 SYDVKM. V trimming: 6 bases; J trimming: 5 bases; junction bases outside the gene matches: 8. This CDR3 has 14 residues. The CDR3 coding sequence is TGTGCCAGCAGCCCAGGCCAGGGGGCGACTGAAGCTTTCTTT. Its protein product is CASSPGQGATEAFF.

This clone was observed a few times. This chain connects TRBV30 to TRBJ2-7; D may match TRBD1 or TRBD2 (5 bases each). Germline CDR1 reads GTSNPN; CDR2 reads SVGIG (reference sequence). Trimming took off 5 bases at V and 5 bases at J, with 22 bases between the two ends. The CDR3 runs to 15 residues. In DNA form, the CDR3 reads TGTGCCTGGGATCCCCGGGCCGGGTGGGGGAACGAGCAGTACTTC. This sequence encodes CAWDPRAGWGNEQYF. The full variable domain, with the rest looked up from reference TRBV30 and TRBJ2-7, is SQTIHQWPATLVQPVGSPLSLECTVEGTSNPNLYWYRQAAGRGLQLLFYSVGIGQISSEVPQNLSASRPQDRQFILSSKKLLLSDSGFYLCAWDPRAGWGNEQYFGPGTRLTVT.

Comments on this clone: Given a much more abundant clone one base away, this may be a read error. This chain links TRBV7-8 with TRBJ1-2; D gene unclear. From germline, CDR1 is SGHVS and CDR2 FQNEAQ. V lost 3 bases and J 2 bases, leaving 4 bases between the germline ends. The CDR3 totals 12 residues. CDR3: CASSFENYGYTF. For the CDR3, the DNA is TGTGCCAGCAGCTTTGAGAACTATGGCTACACCTTC.

This clone was recorded only once. This could be a read error, since a much larger clone is one nucleotide away. V usage is TRBV6-6 and J usage is TRBJ2-5; D not certain. Germline values: CDR1 MNHNY, CDR2 SVGAGI (reference sequence). Trimming stripped 6 bases from V and 5 bases from J, with 10 bases between. The CDR3 runs to 12 residues. Here the CDR3 reads CASSERRETQYF. The DNA of the CDR3 is TGTGCCAGCAGCGAACGCAGGGAGACCCAGTACTTC.

V gene TRBV6-5 combines with J gene TRBJ2-3; 8 nucleotides align to TRBD1. The germline CDR1 and CDR2 sequences are MNHEY and SVGAGI. The J segment lost 6 bases and the V segment lost 6 bases, leaving 8 bases of the junction unmatched. The length of the CDR3 is 14 residues. Here the CDR3 DNA reads TGTGCCAGCAGCACAGGACAGGGATCGGATACGCAGTATTTT. Translation gives CASSTGQGSDTQYF.

Only one count was recorded for this clone. The chain uses TRBV5-1 and TRBJ2-7, with D perhaps TRBD2 (6 bases). Germline CDR1 SGHRS, CDR2 YFSETQ. The CDR3 extends over 13 amino acids. Trimming cost V 5 bases and J 5 bases, with 14 bases left between them. The CDR3 DNA sequence: TGCGCCAGCAGGGGGCAGGAGGGAAACGAGCAGTACTTC. This encodes CASRGQEGNEQYF.

This clone came up once. The genes are TRBV10-3 and TRBJ2-5; D ambiguous. The germline CDR1 and CDR2 sequences are ENHRY and SYGVKD. This CDR3 has 12 residues. Between the trimmed V and J ends, which lost 4 bases and 7 bases, there was a span of 10 bases. The CDR3 nucleotides read TGTGCCATCAGTGGAACCCGAGGGACCCAGTACTTC. Translating it yields CAISGTRGTQYF.

This clone was seen more than once but under ten times. J is TRBJ2-3 and V is TRBV5-4; D uncertain. The CDR3 runs to 17 residues. The germline V gene has CDR1 SGHNT and CDR2 YYREEE (reference sequence). V lost 0 bases and J 1 base, leaving 15 bases between the germline ends. The CDR3 region has the DNA TGTGCCAGCAGCTTGGATTGGGGTCTGGCGGGCACAGATACGCAGTATTTT. Translation gives CASSLDWGLAGTDTQYF.

The J gene is TRBJ2-3, the V gene TRBV6-5; D is unclear. CDR1 is MNHEY and CDR2 is SVGAGI in the germline V gene. V was clipped by 6 bases and J by 5 bases, with 6 bases between them. The CDR3 sequence is 11 residues long. CDR3 sequence (DNA): TGTGCCAGCAGGATGGGAGATACGCAGTATTTT. Its protein is CASRMGDTQYF.

With respect to this clone: A much larger clone lies a single base off, so this may be a read error. CDR3 nucleotides: TGTGCCAGCAGTGGGCAGCCCTACGAGCAGTACTTC. Translating gives CASSGQPYEQYF. This sequence joins TRBV27 and TRBJ2-7; D ambiguous. Germline CDR1 is MNHEY and CDR2 is SMNVEV (reference sequence). The CDR3 totals 12 residues. The V gene lost 5 bases and the J gene lost 2 bases, with 7 bases spanning the gap.